This TCR beta chain was identified in a study of post-analysis software for immune sequencing data (dated by TCRdb to the mid-2010s). Turning to the overall study: Relapsing-remitting, secondary progressive and progressive-relapsing multiple sclerosis were recorded as disease courses, and subtype annotation was lacking for some patients. Patient repertoires were compared against 10 to 12 previously published healthy control repertoires from donors aged about 6 to 25 years. A subset of samples was prepared in parallel using single-end sample barcoding, then pooled and co-amplified after Illumina adapter ligation. Results and caveats for the whole study, not just this receptor: Strong co-clustering of samples prepared in the same batch was shown by direct clustering with F measure, prompting a batch-effect correction. Significantly lower normalized Chao1 diversity was found in multiple sclerosis patients than in controls, suggesting substantial peripheral T-cell clonal expansion. The multiple sclerosis patient group was slightly younger than the control group.

This clonotype was seen just once. What this receptor recognizes is not known. Nothing much larger sits one base from this clone, and base qualities are not available. To demonstrate the VDJtools post-analysis software, TCR beta repertoires were profiled from the peripheral blood of more than ten young patients with multiple sclerosis. The multiple sclerosis patients were children and adolescents between about 6 and 16 years of age. The library was prepared using PCR. TCRdb shows the sequencer as Illumina HiSeq 2500. To reduce PCR and sequencing biases, unique molecular identifiers were built into the TCR beta cDNA libraries. Per 1 to 10 million input T cells, roughly 500,000 cDNA molecules were obtained, such that each molecule approximated one T cell. Patient libraries were prepared and sequenced with the same protocol used for the earlier healthy control dataset. Samples belonging to the same batch were prepared together, multiplexed and sequenced on a shared HiSeq lane. The study's own analysis went as follows. MIGEC handled the raw barcoded reads, throwing out single-read molecular identifier groups before consensus assembly and CDR3 extraction. VDJtools was used for post-analysis of the clonotype tables, and diversity was normalized by down-sampling every dataset to the size of the smallest sample. In repertoire overlap clustering, CDR3 amino acid sequences, but not nucleotide sequences, were matched to correct batch-related cross-sample contamination. TCRdb handled the public reads itself, with Q25 trimming in fastp and clone calling in MiXCR, and kept productive beta chains. Under each unique CDR3 protein, matching rows form one entry showing the most common genes and DNA. These V and J calls originate from TCRdb's pipeline instead of the authors' own analysis. The sample contains about 820,000 distinct CDR3 sequences, approximately 50% of them found a single time. The ten largest clones capture approximately 4.5% of the sample.

Source material: blood. The clonotype originates from a girl aged 5-17 years with multiple sclerosis.

For the CDR3, the sequence is CASSRSGTAYGYTF. The DNA is TGTGCCAGCAGTCGTTCCGGGACAGCATATGGCTACACCTTC. The chain is made from TRBV12-3 or TRBV12-4 and TRBJ1-2; 7 of the junction bases match TRBD1. The CDR3 runs 14 amino acids, cysteine and phenylalanine included. CDR3 DNA is the only sequence kept; it has 42 bases, read in frame from the first base. V lost 5 bases and J lost 5 bases, and the count of bases not matched to a germline gene is 8.